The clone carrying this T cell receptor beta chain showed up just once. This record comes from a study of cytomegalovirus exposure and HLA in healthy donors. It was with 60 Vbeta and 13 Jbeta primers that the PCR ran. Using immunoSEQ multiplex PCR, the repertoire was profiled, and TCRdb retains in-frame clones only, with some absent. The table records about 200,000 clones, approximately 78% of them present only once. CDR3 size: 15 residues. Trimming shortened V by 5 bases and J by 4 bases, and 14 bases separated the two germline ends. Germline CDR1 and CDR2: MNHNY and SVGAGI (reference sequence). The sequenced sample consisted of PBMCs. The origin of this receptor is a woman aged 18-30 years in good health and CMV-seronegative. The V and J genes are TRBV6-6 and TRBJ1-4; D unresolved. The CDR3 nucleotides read TGTGCCAGCAGTCCCAAGGCCACGGGTAATGAAAAACTGTTTTTT. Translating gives CASSPKATGNEKLFF.